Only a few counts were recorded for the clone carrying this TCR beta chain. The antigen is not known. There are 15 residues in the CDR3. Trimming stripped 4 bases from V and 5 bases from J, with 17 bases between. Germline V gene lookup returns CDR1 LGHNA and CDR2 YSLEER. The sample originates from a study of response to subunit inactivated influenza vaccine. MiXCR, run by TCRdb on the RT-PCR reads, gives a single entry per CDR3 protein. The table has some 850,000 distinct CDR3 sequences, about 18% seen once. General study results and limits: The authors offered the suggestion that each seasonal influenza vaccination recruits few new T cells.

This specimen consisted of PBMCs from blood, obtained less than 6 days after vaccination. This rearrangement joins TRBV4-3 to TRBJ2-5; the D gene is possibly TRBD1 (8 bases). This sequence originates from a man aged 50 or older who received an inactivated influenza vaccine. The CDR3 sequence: CASSRVQGEGETQYF. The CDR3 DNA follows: TGCGCCAGCAGCCGCGTACAGGGGGAGGGCGAGACCCAGTACTTC.